The 5 T cell receptor beta chains reported below all come from one sample, sequenced in a study of blood T cell repertoires in COVID-19 (dated by TCRdb to 2020 to 2021). The method behind the library was the immunoSEQ multiplex PCR assay. This is the immuneACCESS table as TCRdb keeps it, with only in-frame sequences that have V and J called. A part of the clones is gone; compared with another copy, unresolved V genes explain less than half, and the rest is unexplained. In all, the sample holds under 200,000 clones, and roughly 82% of those were seen once. The ten largest clones add up to around 6% of the sample. The sequencing input was PBMCs or T cells enriched from blood (not recorded which). Source of these receptors: a man aged 40-50 years with acute COVID-19.

This chain links TRBV5-4 with TRBJ1-2; D not certain. CDR3 length: 12 residues. Trimming cost V 4 bases and J 8 bases, with 12 bases left between them. From germline, CDR1 is SGHNT and CDR2 YYREEE (reference sequence). Written as DNA, the CDR3 is TGTGCCAGCAGCCAGTGGGAGGGAGGCTACACCTTC. Its translation is CASSQWEGGYTF. The whole variable domain, filled in from reference TRBV5-4 and TRBJ1-2, reads ETGVTQSPTHLIKTRGQQVTLRCSSQSGHNTVSWYQQALGQGPQFIFQYYREEENGRGNFPPRFSGLQFPNYSSELNVNALELDDSALYLCASSQWEGGYTFGSGTRLTVV.

The chain uses TRBV5-1 and TRBJ1-1; perhaps TRBD1 as D (6 bases). The V gene lost 2 bases and the J gene lost 5 bases, with 16 bases spanning the gap. There are 15 residues in the CDR3. Per germline, CDR1 SGHRS and CDR2 YFSETQ. CDR3 nucleotides: TGCGCCAGCAGCTTAGAGCTCCCAGGGGTGACTGAAGCTTTCTTT. Protein: CASSLELPGVTEAFF.

This chain uses TRBV7-2 with TRBJ1-6; 7 positions agree with TRBD1. The CDR3 consists of 13 residues. CDR1 and CDR2 from the germline V gene are SGHTA and FQGNSA. Trimming cost V 11 bases and J 11 bases; bases outside gene matches: 12. CDR3 nucleotide sequence: TGTGCCGGACGTAGGGGACAGAGAGCACCCCTCCACTTT. Its protein product is CAGRRGQRAPLHF.

This sequence joins TRBV6-1 and TRBJ1-6, with a possible D match to TRBD1 (6 bases). CDR3 size: 15 residues. V was trimmed by 1 base and J by 4 bases, leaving 8 bases between them. Germline V gene sequence: CDR1 MNHNS, CDR2 SASEGT. The CDR3 loop reads CASSEGQAYNSPLHF. CDR3 DNA sequence: TGTGCCAGCAGTGAAGGACAGGCATATAATTCACCCCTCCACTTT.

The V gene is TRBV28, the J gene TRBJ1-5; perhaps TRBD1 as D (6 bases). Trimming stripped 3 bases from V and 3 bases from J, with 18 bases between. The germline CDR1 and CDR2 sequences are MDHEN and SYDVKM. The CDR3 loop spans 17 amino acids. CDR3 coding DNA: TGTGCCAGCAGTTTTGGTGGGTGGGGGCGTGACAATCAGCCCCAGCATTTT. Encoded protein: CASSFGGWGRDNQPQHF.